The 9 T cell receptor beta chains listed next were all sequenced from one sample in a study of T-cell memory formation after mild COVID-19. TCRdb processed the 5' RACE reads anew with MiXCR; each CDR3 protein has one entry. The sample carries around 100,000 distinct CDR3 sequences, 22% recorded once. Sequenced input: PBMCs or a T cell subset sorted from them (not recorded which). The source is a man aged 18 to 35 who had mild COVID-19 (a few samples of this study predate the infection). Cell type and time point are not known.

The rearrangement joins TRBV27 to TRBJ1-5; possible D gene TRBD1, 5 bases. CDR3 length: 13 residues. V lost 4 bases and J 9 bases, leaving 13 bases between the germline ends. Germline CDR1 and CDR2: MNHEY and SMNVEV (reference sequence). CDR3 coding DNA: TGTGCCAGCAGTTCGCGTCACGGGGGGCCCCAGCATTTT. It is translated as CASSSRHGGPQHF.

This clonotype has just a few counts. The chain is built from TRBV7-3 and TRBJ2-3; 12 bases match TRBD2. V lost 4 bases to trimming and J lost 5 bases; unmatched junction nucleotides: 4. There are 15 residues in the CDR3. Germline assignment: CDR1 SGHTA and CDR2 FQGTGA. CDR3 residues: CASSSSGGALDTQYF. DNA of the CDR3: TGTGCCAGCAGCTCTAGCGGGGGGGCGTTAGATACGCAGTATTTT.

The rearrangement uses TRBV29-1 and TRBJ2-1; TRBD1 matches 8 bases. CDR1 is SQVTM and CDR2 is ANQGSEA in the germline V gene. The length of the CDR3 is 14 residues. The junction had 5 bases not matched to a gene; V was cut back by 3 bases and J by 4 bases. DNA of the CDR3: TGCAGCGTTGACCCGGGACAGGAGTACAATGAGCAGTTCTTC. This codes for CSVDPGQEYNEQFF.

This clonotype was counted a few times. CDR3 bases: TGTGCCAGCAGCTCAGCCGGGACTAGTTACACAGATACGCAGTATTTT. As protein: CASSSAGTSYTDTQYF. The genes are TRBV7-2 and TRBJ2-3; 8 bases map to TRBD2. J was trimmed by 2 bases and V by 4 bases; bases with no gene match: 8. The CDR3 covers 16 residues. Germline CDR1 SGHTA, CDR2 FQGNSA.

V gene TRBV7-3 combines with J gene TRBJ1-2; maybe TRBD1 (6 bases). The germline V gene has CDR1 SGHTA and CDR2 FQGTGA. The CDR3 runs to 13 residues. V was pared by 5 bases and J by 6 bases, with 13 bases between. In DNA, the CDR3 is TGTGCCAGCAGCGCCATGACAGGACATGGCTACACCTTC. Its translation is CASSAMTGHGYTF.

This sequence joins TRBV4-3 and TRBJ2-1, with D perhaps matching TRBD2 (5 bases). Trimming shortened V by 0 bases and J by 3 bases, and 9 bases separated the two germline ends. CDR3 length: 15 residues. Germline-derived CDR1 and CDR2 are LGHNA and YSLEER. The CDR3 nucleotides are TGCGCCAGCAGCCAAGAGTCCGGGAACTACAATGAGCAGTTCTTC. This codes for CASSQESGNYNEQFF.

This chain links TRBV29-1 with TRBJ2-2; D gene uncertain. V was shortened by 4 bases and J by 1 base, with 4 bases between the two germline ends. The CDR3 is 12 residues long. Germline V gives CDR1 SQVTM, CDR2 ANQGSEA. This CDR3 is CSVVGNTGELFF. The CDR3 nucleotides are TGCAGCGTTGTTGGGAACACCGGGGAGCTGTTTTTT.

The chain has TRBV6-6 and TRBJ1-2; tentative D call: TRBD1 (6 bases). Germline V gene data show CDR1 as MNHNY and CDR2 as SVGAGI (reference sequence). V gave up 6 bases and J gave up 4 bases, with 12 bases separating them. CDR3 size: 13 residues. In DNA, the CDR3 is TGTGCCAGCAGCTCGGACAGAGTCTATGGCTACACCTTC. It is translated as CASSSDRVYGYTF.

This clonotype came up a few times. V and J are TRBV5-8 and TRBJ2-7; no clear D gene. V was trimmed by 4 bases and J by 3 bases, leaving 8 bases between them. The germline gives CDR1 SGHTS, CDR2 YDEGEE. This CDR3 region has 12 residues. For the CDR3, the DNA is TGTGCCAGCAGCCGGTTTTTCTACGAGCAGTACGTC. It translates to CASSRFFYEQYV.